A single sample gave rise to the 17 T cell receptor beta chains below, sequenced in a study of STAT5B mutations in CD4+ large granular lymphocyte leukemia. Clones were read by immunoSEQ multiplex PCR, and TCRdb kept only the in-frame ones, dropping some. The sample has over 25,000 clones; around four fifths are singletons. The sequenced sample consisted of CD4+ T cells from blood buffy coats. The receptors were gathered from a human donor in good health.

The rearrangement links TRBV29-1 to TRBJ2-1, with 11 bases that match TRBD2. The ends lost 6 bases at V and 9 bases at J; junction bases unmatched: 13. In germline, CDR1 is SQVTM, CDR2 ANQGSEA. The CDR3 has 15 amino acids. DNA for the CDR3: TGCAGCGTCGTCCCCCTAGCGGGAGGTTTGGGTGAGCAGTTCTTC. Translated, it gives CSVVPLAGGLGEQFF.

The chain carries TRBV5-4 and TRBJ1-4; the D is unclear. Between the trimmed V and J ends, which lost 1 base and 3 bases, there was a span of 1 base. Germline V lookup: CDR1 SGHNT, CDR2 YYREEE (reference sequence). The CDR3 runs 12 residues. CDR3 nucleotide sequence: TGTGCCAGCAGCTTGTCTAATGAAAAACTGTTTTTT. Protein product: CASSLSNEKLFF.

The rearrangement joins TRBV2 to TRBJ2-3; D is unresolved. The CDR3 extends over 12 amino acids. The V end lost 4 bases, the J end lost 7 bases, and 9 bases lay between the germline ends. Per germline, CDR1 SNHLY and CDR2 FYNNEI. The CDR3 loop is CASSGEGNTQYF. As DNA, the CDR3 is TGTGCCAGCAGTGGAGAAGGAAATACGCAGTATTTT.

This chain uses TRBV27 with TRBJ1-1; 8 nucleotides line up with TRBD1. After removal of 5 bases from V and 5 bases from J, the junction contained 10 bases not matched to a gene. Germline loops: CDR1 MNHEY, CDR2 SMNVEV (reference sequence). The CDR3 spans 15 residues. CDR3 loop: CASSAGGATWTEAFF. The CDR3 DNA follows: TGTGCCAGCAGTGCAGGGGGCGCGACGTGGACTGAAGCTTTCTTT.

This chain connects TRBV6-5 to TRBJ2-7, with a tentative D call TRBD1 (6 bases). Germline CDR1 MNHEY, CDR2 SVGAGI. V gave up 7 bases and J gave up 2 bases, with 15 bases separating them. The CDR3 length is 14 residues. CDR3 in amino acids: CASNPLTGPYEQYF. The CDR3 bases are TGTGCCAGCAACCCCTTGACAGGCCCCTACGAGCAGTACTTC.

V and J are TRBV15 and TRBJ1-1; the D is unclear. Germline assignment: CDR1 LNHNV and CDR2 YYDKDF (reference sequence). Trimming shortened V by 6 bases and J by 0 bases, and 23 bases separated the two germline ends. The CDR3 covers 18 residues. This chain's CDR3 is CATSPAKRAFWMNTEAFF. The CDR3 DNA reads as TGTGCCACCAGTCCGGCTAAGAGGGCATTTTGGATGAACACTGAAGCTTTCTTT.

The chain carries TRBV28 and TRBJ2-7; 8 bases match TRBD1. V lost 3 bases, J lost 3 bases, and 7 bases stayed unmatched. The CDR3 extends over 15 amino acids. Looked up from germline, CDR1 is MDHEN and CDR2 is SYDVKM. For the CDR3, the DNA is TGTGCCAGCAGTTTTGCCGGGACAGGAATCTACGAGCAGTACTTC. Its translation is CASSFAGTGIYEQYF. The full variable domain, its missing parts supplied by reference TRBV28 and TRBJ2-7, is DVKVTQSSRYLVKRTGEKVFLECVQDMDHENMFWYRQDPGLGLRLIYFSYDVKMKEKGDIPEGYSVSREKKERFSLILESASTNQTSMYLCASSFAGTGIYEQYFGPGTRLTVT.

The chain combines TRBV23-1 with TRBJ1-1; 9 positions match TRBD1. TRBV23-1 counts as an open reading frame of uncertain function. V shed 8 bases, J shed 6 bases, and the junction held 7 bases outside the gene matches. The CDR3 consists of 13 residues. The CDR3 DNA is TGCGCCAGCGTGCTACAGGGGGCGCCTGAAGCTTTCTTT. Its protein product is CASVLQGAPEAFF.

CDR3: CASSLGTSGPYNEQFF. Here the CDR3 DNA reads TGTGCCAGCAGCCTTGGGACTAGCGGGCCGTACAATGAGCAGTTCTTC. This sequence joins TRBV27 and TRBJ2-1; 12 positions agree with TRBD2. The CDR3 is made up of 16 amino acids. Germline CDR1 is MNHEY and CDR2 is SMNVEV (reference sequence). With V trimmed by 6 bases and J by 4 bases, 7 bases remained unmatched.

The chain couples TRBV19 to TRBJ1-4, with 9 bases lining up with TRBD1. V lost 4 bases, J lost 7 bases, and 7 bases stayed unmatched. Germline V gene sequence: CDR1 LNHDA, CDR2 SQIVND (reference sequence). The CDR3 extends over 15 amino acids. In DNA form, the CDR3 reads TGTGCCAGTAGTAGGACAGGGGATGACGGTGAAAAACTGTTTTTT. This sequence encodes CASSRTGDDGEKLFF.

This chain links TRBV5-1 with TRBJ2-7; D is uncertain. Between the trimmed V and J ends, which lost 1 base and 0 bases, there was a span of 5 bases. The CDR3 sequence is 13 residues long. The germline gives CDR1 SGHRS, CDR2 YFSETQ. In DNA form, the CDR3 reads TGCGCCAGCAGCTTGCAGGTCTCCTACGAGCAGTACTTC. Encoded protein: CASSLQVSYEQYF. The complete variable domain, with remaining parts taken from reference TRBV5-1 and TRBJ2-7, reads KAGVTQTPRYLIKTRGQQVTLSCSPISGHRSVSWYQQTPGQGLQFLFEYFSETQRNKGNFPGRFSGRQFSNSRSEMNVSTLELGDSALYLCASSLQVSYEQYFGPGTRLTVT.

The V gene is TRBV28, the J gene TRBJ2-7; TRBD2 agrees at 11 bases. Germline lookup yields CDR1 MDHEN and CDR2 SYDVKM. The CDR3 runs 15 residues. J gave up 3 bases and V 6 bases, and 7 bases lay outside the gene matches. The CDR3 region has the DNA TGTGCCAGCAGAATTAAACTAGCGGGAGTCTACGAGCAGTACTTC. It codes for CASRIKLAGVYEQYF. The complete variable domain, with remaining parts taken from reference TRBV28 and TRBJ2-7, reads DVKVTQSSRYLVKRTGEKVFLECVQDMDHENMFWYRQDPGLGLRLIYFSYDVKMKEKGDIPEGYSVSREKKERFSLILESASTNQTSMYLCASRIKLAGVYEQYFGPGTRLTVT.

The chain joins TRBV5-1 to TRBJ2-3; the D gene is possibly TRBD2 (6 bases). Germline V gene sequence: CDR1 SGHRS, CDR2 YFSETQ. The CDR3 runs to 14 residues. The V end was cut by 4 bases, the J end by 5 bases, with 14 bases between. CDR3 amino acids: CASSPGDLGDTQYF. CDR3 sequence (DNA): TGCGCCAGCAGCCCGGGGGATCTGGGAGATACGCAGTATTTT.

The chain links TRBV13 to TRBJ1-2; tentatively, D is TRBD1 (5 bases). Germline V CDR1 and CDR2: PRHDT, FYEKMQ (reference sequence). Trimming left V 0 bases short and J 3 bases short, with 5 bases between. The CDR3 is 13 amino acids. CDR3 DNA sequence: TGTGCCAGCAGCTTAGGGGGGGACTATGGCTACACCTTC. Protein sequence: CASSLGGDYGYTF.

V usage is TRBV29-1 and J usage is TRBJ2-5; weak D call: TRBD2 (6 bases). V was trimmed by 4 bases and J by 5 bases, leaving 11 bases between them. CDR3 size: 12 residues. Germline V CDR1 and CDR2: SQVTM, ANQGSEA. The CDR3 nucleotides are TGCAGCGTTGGAAACCGGGGGGAGACCCAGTACTTC. This codes for CSVGNRGETQYF.

The genes are TRBV5-1 and TRBJ2-1, with D tentatively TRBD2 (7 bases). CDR3 size: 16 residues. V lost 0 bases to trimming and J lost 5 bases, with 15 bases between them. Germline CDR1 reads SGHRS; CDR2 reads YFSETQ. The CDR3 here is CASSLEGRGGNNEQFF. The CDR3 DNA is TGCGCCAGCAGCTTGGAGGGGAGGGGGGGGAACAATGAGCAGTTCTTC. Full variable domain (rest looked up from reference TRBV5-1 and TRBJ2-1): KAGVTQTPRYLIKTRGQQVTLSCSPISGHRSVSWYQQTPGQGLQFLFEYFSETQRNKGNFPGRFSGRQFSNSRSEMNVSTLELGDSALYLCASSLEGRGGNNEQFFGPGTRLTVL.

The chain links TRBV4-2 to TRBJ2-2; 10 bases align to TRBD2. V shed 0 bases, J shed 5 bases, and the junction held 6 bases outside the gene matches. In germline, CDR1 is LGHNA, CDR2 YNFKEQ. The CDR3 totals 17 residues. The CDR3 DNA follows: TGTGCCAGCAGCCAAGACCTAGCGGGAGTAACGACCGGGGAGCTGTTTTTT. This codes for CASSQDLAGVTTGELFF.